This passage covers 16 T cell receptor beta chains from one sample sequenced in a study of T cells after yellow fever vaccination. TCRdb reanalysed the 5' RACE reads using MiXCR and keeps one entry per CDR3 protein. The sample holds roughly 260,000 distinct CDR3 sequences, about an eighth seen once. The material sequenced was CD4+ T cells sorted from PBMCs, taken 45 days after the yellow fever booster vaccination. Every receptor here comes from a man between 25 and 39 years old who received the YFV17D yellow fever vaccine.

The chain joins TRBV20-1 to TRBJ2-3; 8 positions match TRBD2. V lost 0 bases, J lost 0 bases, and 2 bases stayed unmatched. Per germline, CDR1 DFQATT and CDR2 SNEGSKA (reference sequence). This CDR3 spans 15 amino acids. For the CDR3, the DNA is TGCAGTGCTAGAGATAGCGGGGAAAGCACAGATACGCAGTATTTT. It codes for CSARDSGESTDTQYF.

The gene calls are TRBV5-1 and TRBJ1-1; D gene uncertain. The CDR3 sequence is 15 residues long. Deletions cut 4 bases from V and 4 bases from J, with 17 bases between. In germline, CDR1 is SGHRS, CDR2 YFSETQ. The CDR3 region is CASSPRQDPGTEAFF. The CDR3 DNA follows: TGCGCCAGCAGCCCTAGACAAGACCCAGGCACTGAAGCTTTCTTT.

This clonotype was counted between two and nine times. The chain is built from TRBV6-1 and TRBJ2-1; 7 bases are shared with TRBD1. Germline V gives CDR1 MNHNS, CDR2 SASEGT. The V segment lost 6 bases and the J segment 3 bases; nucleotides outside the gene matches: 5. The CDR3 extends over 14 amino acids. CDR3 DNA: TGTGCCAGCAGCCAGGGGGATATCTACAATGAGCAGTTCTTC. This codes for CASSQGDIYNEQFF.

The rearrangement joins TRBV7-2 to TRBJ2-1; 10 bases agree with TRBD2. The V and J ends lost 6 bases and 7 bases, in that order; junction bases with no gene match: 9. CDR3 length equals 15 residues. CDR1 is SGHTA and CDR2 is FQGNSA in the germline V gene. CDR3 sequence reads: CASRRPAGGRNEQFF. In DNA form, the CDR3 reads TGTGCCAGCAGAAGGCCAGCGGGAGGGCGGAATGAGCAGTTCTTC.

This clonotype was observed at least ten times. V and J are TRBV24-1 and TRBJ1-1; D possibly corresponds to TRBD1 (5 bases). The V gene's germline CDR1 is KGHDR and CDR2 SFDVKD. This CDR3 comprises 15 residues. V lost 4 bases, J lost 5 bases, and 16 bases lay in between. CDR3 coding DNA: TGTGCCACCAGTGACCAACGGGACGGTCGGACTGAAGCTTTCTTT. Its translation: CATSDQRDGRTEAFF.

This clonotype was detected a few times. The gene calls are TRBV5-1 and TRBJ2-2; 7 bases line up with TRBD1. J gave up 6 bases and V 1 base, and 9 bases lay outside the gene matches. From germline, CDR1 is SGHRS and CDR2 YFSETQ. The CDR3 runs 16 residues. The CDR3 loop reads CASSLISTGWAGELFF. The CDR3 DNA sequence: TGCGCCAGCAGCTTGATCTCGACAGGGTGGGCCGGGGAGCTGTTTTTT.

This clonotype was seen ten or more times. This rearrangement joins TRBV5-1 to TRBJ2-1, with 9 positions matching TRBD1. The CDR3 has 15 residues. Germline values: CDR1 SGHRS, CDR2 YFSETQ. Unmatched junction bases numbered 9, after V lost 3 bases and J lost 8 bases. This CDR3 reads CASSSQGQGAHEQFF. DNA of the CDR3: TGCGCCAGCAGCTCCCAGGGACAGGGTGCCCATGAGCAGTTCTTC.

V is TRBV6-4 and J is TRBJ1-1, with D unclear. V was trimmed by 2 bases and J by 1 base, leaving 5 bases between them. The germline gives CDR1 MRHNA, CDR2 SNTAGT. CDR3 length: 13 amino acids. The CDR3 nucleotides read TGTGCCAGCAGTGACAGGCGGAACACTGAAGCTTTCTTT. Protein: CASSDRRNTEAFF.

This clonotype appeared many times. The chain has TRBV20-1 and TRBJ1-2, with D possibly matching TRBD1 (6 bases). The CDR3 length is 13 residues. Between the trimmed V and J ends, which lost 0 bases and 5 bases, there was a span of 10 bases. Germline CDR1 reads DFQATT; CDR2 reads SNEGSKA (reference sequence). Here the CDR3 reads CSAREGQRYGYTF. CDR3 sequence (DNA): TGCAGTGCTAGAGAAGGACAGCGATATGGCTACACCTTC.

This clonotype has a handful of counts. The rearrangement uses TRBV11-1 and TRBJ1-4; 8 bases line up with TRBD1. This CDR3 is 18 amino acids long. Germline V gene data show CDR1 as SGHAT and CDR2 as FQDESV (reference sequence). V shed 3 bases and J 4 bases; nucleotides not matched to a gene: 13. The CDR3 DNA is TGTGCCAGCAGCTTGCGAGGGGGACAGGCTTCCGTTAATGAAAAACTGTTTTTT. It encodes CASSLRGGQASVNEKLFF.

The chain couples TRBV6-1 to TRBJ2-3; D unresolved. Trimming cost V 5 bases and J 0 bases, with 9 bases left between them. The length of the CDR3 is 14 residues. The germline V gene encodes CDR1 MNHNS and CDR2 SASEGT. The CDR3 DNA reads as TGTGCCAGCAGTATCTCCTCTAGCACAGATACGCAGTATTTT. It specifies CASSISSSTDTQYF.

The rearrangement joins TRBV4-2 to TRBJ2-7; 8 bases agree with TRBD2. The germline CDR1 and CDR2 sequences are LGHNA and YNFKEQ. The CDR3 totals 14 residues. The ends lost 3 bases at V and 6 bases at J; junction bases unmatched: 7. The CDR3 sequence: CASSHRGLVSEQYF. DNA of the CDR3: TGTGCCAGCAGCCACAGGGGACTAGTCAGCGAGCAGTACTTC.

This clonotype has a handful of counts. The V and J genes are TRBV9 and TRBJ2-2; a weak D match, TRBD2 (5 bases). V dropped 0 bases and J dropped 1 base, with 10 bases sitting between them. The germline CDR1 and CDR2 sequences are SGDLS and YYNGEE. CDR3 length equals 16 residues. In DNA form, the CDR3 reads TGTGCCAGCAGCGTAGAGGTAGCGAGGAACACCGGGGAGCTGTTTTTT. Translation: CASSVEVARNTGELFF.

The genes are TRBV7-2 and TRBJ2-5; TRBD2 agrees at 12 bases. The CDR3 is 16 residues long. With V trimmed by 6 bases and J by 3 bases, 8 bases remained unmatched. Looked up from germline, CDR1 is SGHTA and CDR2 is FQGNSA. The CDR3 reads CASRKRPSGREETQYF. The CDR3 DNA sequence: TGTGCCAGCAGGAAGAGGCCTAGCGGGAGGGAAGAGACCCAGTACTTC.

This clonotype was picked up a small number of times. The rearrangement links TRBV6-5 to TRBJ2-6, with D unclear. This CDR3 is built from 15 residues. CDR1 is MNHEY and CDR2 is SVGAGI in the germline V gene. The V end lost 4 bases, the J end lost 3 bases, and 10 bases lay between the germline ends. The chain's CDR3 is CASSFRRLGANVLTF. In DNA, the CDR3 is TGTGCCAGCAGTTTCCGGAGACTTGGGGCCAACGTCCTGACTTTC.

This clonotype showed up just a few times. V and J are TRBV15 and TRBJ2-1, with D tentatively TRBD2 (6 bases). Per the germline V gene, CDR1 is LNHNV and CDR2 is YYDKDF (reference sequence). With 3 bases removed from V and 8 bases from J, the gap between germline ends came to 17 bases. The CDR3 is made up of 15 amino acids. The CDR3 DNA sequence: TGTGCCACCAGCAGTCGCGACTTGGTAGCGGATGAGCAGTTCTTC. This translates into CATSSRDLVADEQFF.